The source of this T cell receptor beta chain is a study of T cell responses to AZD1222 COVID-19 vaccine. Regarding the study as a whole: Baseline antibody screening turned up just six seropositive AZD1222 recipients. Sampling that yielded the repertoires occurred only after the peak T cell response.

Notes on this clone: The antigen is not known.

TCRdb keeps only in-frame clones here, not all; method: immunoSEQ multiplex PCR. The sample shows 110,000 or so clones, more than 75% of them seen only once. V shed 5 bases and J shed 8 bases, with 19 bases lying between them. CDR1 SGHVS and CDR2 FQNEAQ come from the germline V gene. The CDR3 sequence is 15 residues long. Sequenced here: peripheral blood, sampled on day 0 of AZD1222 vaccination. The V call is TRBV7-8, the J call TRBJ2-1; possible D gene TRBD2, 6 bases. The sequence was obtained from an adult in good health. The DNA for the CDR3 is TGTGCCAGCAGCCCCAGACGATTTTCGGGGGATGAGCAGTTCTTC. Translation: CASSPRRFSGDEQFF.